These T cell receptor beta chains were read from a single sample in a study of blood T cell repertoires in COVID-19. Method: immunoSEQ multiplex PCR; TCRdb's copy keeps in-frame clones and lacks some. The data hold under 250,000 clones, with around 85% observed a single time. Specimen: peripheral blood. The source of these receptors is a woman between 70 and 85 years old with COVID-19, enrolled during active disease. The CDR3 runs from the conserved cysteine through the conserved F or W. Each record gives: D gene, J gene, clone size, V gene, CDR3 protein, CDR3 DNA. D genes are given only for firm matches. Only some rows state a clone size, as once, few, many or a class for expanded clones.

D gene: -; J gene: TRBJ2-1; clone size: -; V gene: TRBV19; CDR3 protein: CATGGPPQYKEQFF; CDR3 DNA: TGTGCCACCGGGGGGCCCCCCCAATATAAGGAGCAGTTCTTC
D gene: TRBD1; J gene: TRBJ1-1; clone size: -; V gene: TRBV30; CDR3 protein: CAWNGQAVRLNTEAFF; CDR3 DNA: TGTGCCTGGAATGGACAGGCGGTGCGCCTGAACACTGAAGCTTTCTTT
D gene: -; J gene: TRBJ1-2; clone size: -; V gene: TRBV4-3; CDR3 protein: CASSQDSGGGGYTF; CDR3 DNA: TGCGCCAGCAGCCAAGATAGCGGGGGCGGCGGCTACACCTTC
D gene: -; J gene: TRBJ1-1; clone size: -; V gene: TRBV4-2; CDR3 protein: CASSQDPGTEAFF; CDR3 DNA: TGTGCCAGCAGCCAAGATCCGGGGACTGAAGCTTTCTTT
D gene: -; J gene: TRBJ2-7; clone size: -; V gene: TRBV7-2; CDR3 protein: CASSLVADGRYEQYF; CDR3 DNA: TGTGCCAGCAGCTTAGTAGCGGACGGACGCTACGAGCAGTACTTC
D gene: TRBD2; J gene: TRBJ2-5; clone size: -; V gene: TRBV6-5; CDR3 protein: CASSRGETQETQYF; CDR3 DNA: TGTGCCAGCAGCCGGGGGGAAACCCAAGAGACCCAGTACTTC
D gene: TRBD2; J gene: TRBJ2-7; clone size: -; V gene: TRBV5-1; CDR3 protein: CASRARDSGPYEQYF; CDR3 DNA: TGCGCCAGCAGAGCCCGAGATAGCGGGCCCTACGAGCAGTACTTC
D gene: -; J gene: TRBJ1-1; clone size: -; V gene: TRBV7-3; CDR3 protein: CASSLLSVNTEAFF; CDR3 DNA: TGTGCCAGCAGCTTACTGTCGGTGAACACTGAAGCTTTCTTT
D gene: -; J gene: TRBJ2-1; clone size: -; V gene: TRBV6-1; CDR3 protein: CASSDIGFYNEQFF; CDR3 DNA: TGTGCCAGCAGTGACATCGGGTTCTACAATGAGCAGTTCTTC
D gene: TRBD2; J gene: TRBJ2-1; clone size: -; V gene: TRBV15; CDR3 protein: CATSREGRGYNEQFF; CDR3 DNA: TGTGCCACCAGCAGAGAGGGGAGGGGCTACAATGAGCAGTTCTTC
D gene: -; J gene: TRBJ1-3; clone size: -; V gene: TRBV24-1; CDR3 protein: CATPTRRWALSGNTIYF; CDR3 DNA: TGTGCCACCCCAACCCGACGATGGGCACTCTCTGGAAACACCATATATTTT
D gene: TRBD1; J gene: TRBJ1-2; clone size: -; V gene: TRBV19; CDR3 protein: CASSSFRDRDVYGYTF; CDR3 DNA: TGTGCCAGTAGTAGCTTCCGGGACAGGGATGTGTATGGCTACACCTTC
D gene: -; J gene: TRBJ2-3; clone size: -; V gene: TRBV4-3; CDR3 protein: CASSQVRGSTDTQYF; CDR3 DNA: TGCGCCAGCAGCCAAGTTAGGGGGAGCACAGATACGCAGTATTTT
D gene: -; J gene: TRBJ1-3; clone size: once; V gene: TRBV7-9; CDR3 protein: CASSLSVSGNTIYF; CDR3 DNA: TGTGCCAGCAGCTTGTCGGTCTCTGGAAACACCATATATTTT
D gene: TRBD1; J gene: TRBJ1-5; clone size: -; V gene: TRBV7-8; CDR3 protein: CASSLENRGTGQPQHF; CDR3 DNA: TGTGCCAGCAGCTTAGAAAACAGGGGCACGGGGCAGCCCCAGCATTTT
D gene: TRBD1; J gene: TRBJ2-1; clone size: -; V gene: TRBV5-4; CDR3 protein: CASSLRQGDHNEQFF; CDR3 DNA: TGTGCCAGCAGCCTTAGACAGGGGGACCACAATGAGCAGTTCTTC
D gene: -; J gene: TRBJ2-1; clone size: -; V gene: TRBV29-1; CDR3 protein: CSPLFRTRGAYNEQFF; CDR3 DNA: TGCAGCCCCCTTTTTCGTACTCGCGGAGCCTACAATGAGCAGTTCTTC
D gene: -; J gene: TRBJ2-1; clone size: few; V gene: TRBV5-6; CDR3 protein: CASSPPGIWGNEQFF; CDR3 DNA: TGTGCCAGCAGCCCACCAGGGATCTGGGGCAATGAGCAGTTCTTC
D gene: -; J gene: TRBJ1-2; clone size: few; V gene: TRBV12-3/TRBV12-4; CDR3 protein: CASSFSLTTF; CDR3 DNA: TGTGCCAGCAGTTTCTCGCTGACTACGTTC
D gene: TRBD2; J gene: TRBJ2-5; clone size: -; V gene: TRBV6-1; CDR3 protein: CASSDPWGAGGPQETQYF; CDR3 DNA: TGTGCCAGCAGTGACCCGTGGGGAGCGGGGGGACCCCAAGAGACCCAGTACTTC
D gene: -; J gene: TRBJ1-3; clone size: -; V gene: TRBV4-2; CDR3 protein: CASSQDYSGHSGNTIYF; CDR3 DNA: TGTGCCAGCAGCCAAGATTACTCAGGGCACTCTGGAAACACCATATATTTT
D gene: TRBD2; J gene: TRBJ2-7; clone size: -; V gene: TRBV5-1; CDR3 protein: CASSVWESGTHYEQYF; CDR3 DNA: TGCGCCAGCAGCGTATGGGAAAGCGGGACCCACTACGAGCAGTACTTC
D gene: -; J gene: TRBJ1-2; clone size: once; V gene: TRBV6-1; CDR3 protein: CASSEEINWALGGYTF; CDR3 DNA: TGTGCCAGCAGTGAAGAAATTAATTGGGCTCTTGGGGGCTACACCTTC
D gene: TRBD2; J gene: TRBJ2-1; clone size: -; V gene: TRBV7-2; CDR3 protein: CASSSSGDAYNEQFF; CDR3 DNA: TGTGCCAGCAGCTCTAGCGGGGACGCCTACAATGAGCAGTTCTTC
D gene: TRBD1; J gene: TRBJ2-2; clone size: many; V gene: TRBV2; CDR3 protein: CASSEGQGVGELFF; CDR3 DNA: TGTGCCAGCAGCGAAGGACAGGGTGTCGGGGAGCTGTTTTTT
D gene: TRBD1; J gene: TRBJ2-1; clone size: -; V gene: TRBV6-1; CDR3 protein: CASSEDRGPYNEQFF; CDR3 DNA: TGTGCCAGCAGCGAAGACAGGGGCCCCTACAATGAGCAGTTCTTC
D gene: -; J gene: TRBJ1-6; clone size: -; V gene: TRBV6-6; CDR3 protein: CASRSSETPLHF; CDR3 DNA: TGTGCCAGCAGGTCTTCAGAAACACCCCTCCACTTT
D gene: -; J gene: TRBJ1-3; clone size: -; V gene: TRBV28; CDR3 protein: CASSFLPVSGNTIYF; CDR3 DNA: TGTGCCAGCAGTTTTCTCCCGGTTTCTGGAAACACCATATATTTT
D gene: TRBD2; J gene: TRBJ2-4; clone size: -; V gene: TRBV19; CDR3 protein: CASSSSSGLAGVENIQYF; CDR3 DNA: TGTGCCAGTAGCAGTTCGTCCGGACTAGCGGGAGTTGAAAACATTCAGTACTTC
D gene: TRBD2; J gene: TRBJ2-3; clone size: -; V gene: TRBV19; CDR3 protein: CASSVSGMRDTQYF; CDR3 DNA: TGTGCCAGTAGTGTTAGCGGGATGAGGGATACGCAGTATTTT